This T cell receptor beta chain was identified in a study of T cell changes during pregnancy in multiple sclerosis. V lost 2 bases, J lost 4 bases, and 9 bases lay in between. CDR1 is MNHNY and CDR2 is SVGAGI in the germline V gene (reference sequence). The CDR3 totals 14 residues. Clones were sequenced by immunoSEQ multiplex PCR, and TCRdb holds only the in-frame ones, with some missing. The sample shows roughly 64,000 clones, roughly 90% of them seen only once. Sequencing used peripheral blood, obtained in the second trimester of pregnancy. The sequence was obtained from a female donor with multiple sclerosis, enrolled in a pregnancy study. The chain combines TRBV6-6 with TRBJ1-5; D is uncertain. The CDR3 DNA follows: TGTGCCAGCAGTTACGGGCCCATTAATCAGCCCCAGCATTTT. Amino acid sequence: CASSYGPINQPQHF.